Shown below are 29 T cell receptor beta chains from a single sample sequenced in a study of cytomegalovirus exposure and HLA in healthy donors. Primers: 60 Vbeta forward and 13 Jbeta reverse. Produced via immunoSEQ multiplex PCR; TCRdb's table is partial and in-frame only. The sample contains roughly 240,000 clones, approximately 85% of which appear only once. The specimen was PBMCs. Receptors were obtained from a girl aged 2 to 10 in good health and CMV-seronegative.

This clone was counted only a few times. Other DNA sequences in this specimen translate into the identical CDR3. The rearrangement links TRBV2 to TRBJ1-5, with 9 positions matching TRBD1. The CDR3 extends over 15 amino acids. The J segment lost 0 bases and the V segment lost 6 bases, leaving 3 bases of the junction unmatched. CDR1 and CDR2 from the germline V gene are SNHLY and FYNNEI. CDR3 in DNA: TGTGCCAGCAGCGCGGGACAGGGTAGCAATCAGCCCCAGCATTTT. It translates to CASSAGQGSNQPQHF.

The CDR3 spells CASSSPTGEQYF. The CDR3 DNA follows: TGCGCCAGCAGCTCGCCCACGGGGGAGCAGTACTTC. The V gene is TRBV5-1, the J gene TRBJ2-7; perhaps TRBD2 as D (5 bases). V was pared by 3 bases and J by 7 bases, with 11 bases between. The CDR3 is 12 amino acids. CDR1 is SGHRS, CDR2 YFSETQ, per germline.

The chain couples TRBV5-1 to TRBJ2-1, with 11 nucleotides matching TRBD1. The CDR3 has 15 residues. The junction had 13 bases not matched to a gene; V was cut back by 5 bases and J by 12 bases. Germline CDR1 reads SGHRS; CDR2 reads YFSETQ. The CDR3 DNA reads as TGCGCCAGCAGGAAGGGACAGGGGGAGGGTGTCGGGCAGTTCTTC. Its translation is CASRKGQGEGVGQFF.

A word on this clone: The same CDR3 also results from other DNA sequences found in this sample. V and J are TRBV9 and TRBJ2-2; 7 bases map to TRBD2. Germline V lookup: CDR1 SGDLS, CDR2 YYNGEE. J gave up 4 bases and V 7 bases, and 4 bases lay outside the gene matches. CDR3 size: 13 residues. The CDR3 sequence is CASGGGSTGELFF. The DNA of the CDR3 is TGTGCCAGCGGGGGGGGTAGCACCGGGGAGCTGTTTTTT.

The V call is TRBV4-2, the J call TRBJ2-1; D ambiguous. CDR3 length: 15 residues. V dropped 0 bases and J dropped 6 bases, with 12 bases sitting between them. Germline values: CDR1 LGHNA, CDR2 YNFKEQ. The CDR3 coding sequence is TGTGCCAGCAGCCAAGATTGGTCCTCGGGCAATGAGCAGTTCTTC. Protein sequence: CASSQDWSSGNEQFF.

The chain is built from TRBV9 and TRBJ2-4; possibly TRBD2 for D (5 bases). From germline, CDR1 is SGDLS and CDR2 YYNGEE. The CDR3 spans 14 residues. V gave up 4 bases and J gave up 1 base, with 9 bases separating them. CDR3 protein: CASSPGKAKNIQYF. CDR3 nucleotide sequence: TGTGCCAGCAGCCCCGGGAAGGCCAAAAACATTCAGTACTTC.

The chain couples TRBV6-5 to TRBJ2-3; TRBD2 aligns across 7 bases. V was pared by 4 bases and J by 3 bases, with 10 bases of the junction left unmatched. The V gene's germline CDR1 is MNHEY and CDR2 SVGAGI. The CDR3 extends over 16 amino acids. The CDR3: CASSFFSSGITDTQYF. The CDR3 DNA is TGTGCCAGCAGTTTCTTCTCGAGCGGGATAACAGATACGCAGTATTTT.

This clone was detected once. V gene TRBV9 combines with J gene TRBJ2-7, with a possible D match to TRBD2 (7 bases). The CDR3 length is 14 residues. Germline CDR1 and CDR2: SGDLS and YYNGEE. V gave up 2 bases and J gave up 3 bases, with 12 bases separating them. The CDR3 sequence is CASSVGLGGYEQYF. The CDR3 DNA follows: TGTGCCAGCAGCGTCGGACTAGGGGGCTACGAGCAGTACTTC.

V is TRBV12-5 and J is TRBJ1-5; 8 nucleotides match TRBD1. The V and J ends lost 7 bases and 7 bases, in that order; junction bases with no gene match: 9. The CDR3 spans 14 residues. Germline V gene lookup returns CDR1 LGHNT and CDR2 FRNRAP. CDR3 sequence reads: CASDKGQVPQPQHF. The DNA for the CDR3 is TGTGCTAGTGACAAGGGACAGGTTCCGCAGCCCCAGCATTTT.

This chain connects TRBV7-9 to TRBJ2-1, with 11 bases that match TRBD2. J was trimmed by 3 bases and V by 3 bases; bases with no gene match: 4. CDR1 is SEHNR, CDR2 FQNEAQ, per germline (reference sequence). The CDR3 sequence is 16 residues long. The CDR3 spells CASSFSGRAVYNEQFF. The CDR3 DNA reads as TGTGCCAGCAGCTTTAGCGGGAGGGCCGTCTACAATGAGCAGTTCTTC.

The V and J genes are TRBV5-4 and TRBJ2-3; 10 bases agree with TRBD1. The CDR3 length is 18 residues. CDR1 is SGHNT, CDR2 YYREEE, per germline (reference sequence). After removal of 7 bases from V and 0 bases from J, the junction contained 14 bases not matched to a gene. CDR3 protein: CASAKTGGGKSSTDTQYF. CDR3 coding DNA: TGTGCCAGCGCAAAGACAGGGGGCGGGAAATCTAGCACAGATACGCAGTATTTT.

Details on this clone: Other DNA sequences in the sample encode the same CDR3. V and J are TRBV5-1 and TRBJ2-3; 7 bases match TRBD2. Germline CDR1 SGHRS, CDR2 YFSETQ. This CDR3 is 15 amino acids long. Trimming cost V 1 base and J 0 bases; bases outside gene matches: 2. This CDR3 reads CASSLLAVSTDTQYF. The CDR3 DNA reads TGCGCCAGCAGCTTGCTAGCGGTTAGCACAGATACGCAGTATTTT.

This rearrangement joins TRBV7-3 to TRBJ1-1; maybe TRBD1 (5 bases). Trimming left V 5 bases short and J 9 bases short, with 16 bases between. Germline-derived CDR1 and CDR2 are SGHTA and FQGTGA. This CDR3 spans 13 amino acids. DNA of the CDR3: TGTGCCAGCAGCATGGGGGGAAAGGACAAAGCTTTCTTT. Its protein is CASSMGGKDKAFF.

This sequence joins TRBV5-4 and TRBJ2-2, with D perhaps TRBD2 (5 bases). Germline CDR1 is SGHNT and CDR2 is YYREEE (reference sequence). The CDR3 sequence is 13 residues long. Between the trimmed V and J ends, which lost 1 base and 6 bases, there was a span of 7 bases. The CDR3 DNA reads as TGTGCCAGCAGCTTGACCGGGGCCGGGGAGCTGTTTTTT. It translates to CASSLTGAGELFF.

The chain is built from TRBV11-2 and TRBJ2-7; 10 positions agree with TRBD1. The length of the CDR3 is 14 residues. Germline V gives CDR1 SGHAT, CDR2 FQNNGV. Trimming at V came to 7 bases and at J to 7 bases, leaving 10 bases not matched to a gene. The CDR3 reads CASTPTGGGWEQYF. In DNA, the CDR3 is TGTGCCAGCACCCCGACAGGGGGCGGGTGGGAGCAGTACTTC.

The chain has TRBV9 and TRBJ1-6; 9 positions agree with TRBD1. Germline V gives CDR1 SGDLS, CDR2 YYNGEE. V was clipped by 4 bases and J by 10 bases; unmatched bases: 6. This CDR3 comprises 14 residues. The CDR3 reads CASSPGQGRSPLHF. For the CDR3, the DNA is TGTGCCAGCAGCCCCGGACAGGGGAGATCACCCCTCCACTTT.

J is TRBJ2-5 and V is TRBV4-1; the D gene is possibly TRBD2 (6 bases). The CDR3 length is 21 residues. Germline V lookup: CDR1 MGHRA, CDR2 YSYEKL. V lost 8 bases to trimming and J lost 4 bases, with 38 bases between them. The CDR3 DNA sequence: TGCGCCAGCCGCTCGTTAGCTCCAGGCCGACCGGGAGACTCATCTCGAGAGACCCAGTACTTC. Its protein is CASRSLAPGRPGDSSRETQYF.

CDR3 nucleotides: TGTGCCAGCAGCCCACACGGGACTAGCAGCTACAATGAGCAGTTCTTC. Translation gives CASSPHGTSSYNEQFF. The chain is built from TRBV11-2 and TRBJ2-1; 9 nucleotides match TRBD2. CDR3 length: 16 residues. In germline, CDR1 is SGHAT, CDR2 FQNNGV. J lost 3 bases, V lost 5 bases, and 8 bases had no gene match.

This clone was found once. The chain combines TRBV14 with TRBJ1-6; 9 bases map to TRBD1. The CDR3 runs to 16 residues. V lost 3 bases, J lost 9 bases, and 9 bases stayed unmatched. CDR1 and CDR2 from the germline V gene are SGHDN and FVKESK. This chain's CDR3 is CASSHRSGTGSSPLHF. The DNA for the CDR3 is TGTGCCAGCAGCCACCGATCCGGGACAGGGAGTTCACCCCTCCACTTT.

The genes are TRBV10-1 and TRBJ1-6; possible D gene TRBD1, 6 bases. V dropped 4 bases and J dropped 6 bases, with 7 bases sitting between them. Germline CDR1 and CDR2: WNHNN and SYGVQD (reference sequence). The CDR3 runs to 13 residues. CDR3 residues: CASSGTVNSPLHF. The CDR3 DNA follows: TGCGCCAGCAGTGGGACAGTTAATTCACCCCTCCACTTT.

This chain connects TRBV7-6 to TRBJ2-5; D is unresolved. The V end was cut by 3 bases, the J end by 7 bases, with 6 bases between. CDR3 length equals 11 residues. Germline CDR1 SGHVS, CDR2 FNYEAQ. The CDR3 spells CASSLTSTQYF. The CDR3 DNA reads as TGTGCCAGCAGCTTGACTTCGACCCAGTACTTC.

The CDR3 DNA reads TGCAGCGTCGACATAGAACGGGGGAGTGGCTACACCTTC. It codes for CSVDIERGSGYTF. This chain uses TRBV29-1 with TRBJ1-2; D may be TRBD1 (5 bases). The CDR3 contains 13 residues. Germline CDR1 SQVTM, CDR2 ANQGSEA. Trimming left V 6 bases short and J 7 bases short, with 18 bases between.

The genes are TRBV19 and TRBJ2-3; 7 bases are a match to TRBD1. The junction had 8 bases not matched to a gene; V was cut back by 5 bases and J by 0 bases. CDR1 and CDR2 (germline): LNHDA, SQIVND (reference sequence). The CDR3 consists of 16 residues. The CDR3 nucleotides are TGTGCCAGTAGTTTGAGGGGGCGGAGAAGCACAGATACGCAGTATTTT. The encoded protein is CASSLRGRRSTDTQYF.

The V and J genes are TRBV2 and TRBJ2-5; TRBD2 aligns across 12 bases. V trimming: 4 bases; J trimming: 5 bases; junction bases outside the gene matches: 8. CDR1 SNHLY and CDR2 FYNNEI come from the germline V gene. The length of the CDR3 is 16 residues. CDR3 nucleotide sequence: TGTGCCAGCAGTGGGACTAGCGGGGTAGCGGGGGAGACCCAGTACTTC. Its protein is CASSGTSGVAGETQYF.

The V and J genes are TRBV30 and TRBJ2-1; 11 bases are shared with TRBD1. This CDR3 region has 16 residues. After removal of 4 bases from V and 15 bases from J, the junction contained 20 bases not matched to a gene. Germline V gene lookup returns CDR1 GTSNPN and CDR2 SVGIG (reference sequence). Here the CDR3 DNA reads TGTGCCTGGATCAGTAAGGGACAGGGGGGACGCGGCCAGATGTTCTTC. Its translation is CAWISKGQGGRGQMFF.

The rearrangement links TRBV4-1 to TRBJ1-5; 10 nucleotides agree with TRBD1. This CDR3 spans 17 amino acids. J lost 3 bases, V lost 5 bases, and 10 bases had no gene match. Looked up from germline, CDR1 is MGHRA and CDR2 is YSYEKL. CDR3 nucleotide sequence: TGCGCCAGCAGCTCAACATTGGGGACAGGGGCCAATCAGCCCCAGCATTTT. Translated: CASSSTLGTGANQPQHF.

The chain joins TRBV29-1 to TRBJ1-1, with D perhaps matching TRBD1 (5 bases). With 6 bases removed from V and 5 bases from J, the gap between germline ends came to 19 bases. In germline, CDR1 is SQVTM, CDR2 ANQGSEA. The CDR3 has 14 amino acids. CDR3 sequence (DNA): TGCAGCGTCCGAGGCGCCAGGGCCCCTACTGAAGCTTTCTTT. This encodes CSVRGARAPTEAFF.

This chain connects TRBV7-9 to TRBJ2-7; 10 bases align to TRBD2. Germline loops: CDR1 SEHNR, CDR2 FQNEAQ (reference sequence). J gave up 6 bases and V 5 bases, and 10 bases lay outside the gene matches. The CDR3 is 15 residues long. The CDR3 protein is CASSRQGSGRVEQYF. CDR3 bases: TGTGCCAGCAGCCGTCAAGGCAGCGGGAGGGTCGAGCAGTACTTC.

This chain connects TRBV12-5 to TRBJ2-1; the D gene is possibly TRBD1 (6 bases). V was pared by 5 bases and J by 6 bases, with 17 bases between. CDR3 length: 15 residues. Germline CDR1 reads LGHNT; CDR2 reads FRNRAP. The CDR3 protein is CASGKQGPYANEQFF. CDR3 nucleotide sequence: TGTGCTAGTGGTAAACAGGGTCCTTATGCCAATGAGCAGTTCTTC.